The clone carrying this T cell receptor (beta chain) was picked up many times. The antigen remains undetermined. Germline V gene lookup returns CDR1 ENHRY and CDR2 SYGVKD. The ends were cut back, 7 bases at V and 0 bases at J, with 13 bases in the middle. This CDR3 has 14 amino acids. The sample belongs to a study of T-cell reconstitution after alpha-beta-depleted transplantation in children. Whole-study findings and limits: In patients about two months after transplant, alpha-beta T cells reportedly arose from several hundred expanded graft clones.

Preparation of the TCRbeta library was carried out with unique molecular identifiers. TCRdb called the PCR reads again in MiXCR, with one record for every CDR3 protein. The sample records about 600,000 distinct CDR3 sequences, about 21% being singletons. This sequence originates from a boy under three years old who had a stem cell transplant for acute myeloid leukemia, so the T cells may come from the graft donor. This material consisted of PBMCs, mostly from graft donor cells, taken 360 days after TCRalphabeta/CD19-depleted stem cell transplant. The chain joins TRBV10-3 to TRBJ2-7; D is perhaps TRBD1 (5 bases). CDR3 in DNA: TGTGCCATCAAGACGACAGACAGCTCCTACGAGCAGTACTTC. It is translated as CAIKTTDSSYEQYF.